This T cell receptor (beta chain) was sequenced during a study of early T cells in non-severe SARS-CoV-2 infection. Overall study: Alpha and beta chains were unpaired, from unsorted whole-blood bulk RNA.

Germline V gene sequence: CDR1 SEHNR, CDR2 FQNEAQ (reference sequence). The CDR3 length is 17 residues. Losses at the gene ends were 4 bases for V and 1 base for J; bases not matched to a gene: 10. The TCR library protocol was used to attach unique molecular identifiers. These identifiers were attached to individual cDNA molecules. In TCRdb, the 5' RACE reads were re-called with MiXCR into one record per CDR3 protein. In the table there are roughly 51,000 distinct CDR3 sequences, 11% of which are singletons. In its sample, this clonotype was seen many times. Antigen unknown. Study outcomes and limitations: Matching results from VDJdb favored anti-spike CD8 responses, leaving private and CD4 specificities undetected.

The clonotype comes from an adult who was a healthcare worker with PCR-confirmed SARS-CoV-2 infection or an uninfected control (not recorded which). The chain combines TRBV7-9 with TRBJ2-1; 7 bases are shared with TRBD2. Sequenced input: whole blood. The CDR3 loop reads CASSSWGGSGSYNEQFF. The CDR3, as DNA: TGTGCCAGCAGCTCCTGGGGGGGTAGCGGATCCTACAATGAGCAGTTCTTC.